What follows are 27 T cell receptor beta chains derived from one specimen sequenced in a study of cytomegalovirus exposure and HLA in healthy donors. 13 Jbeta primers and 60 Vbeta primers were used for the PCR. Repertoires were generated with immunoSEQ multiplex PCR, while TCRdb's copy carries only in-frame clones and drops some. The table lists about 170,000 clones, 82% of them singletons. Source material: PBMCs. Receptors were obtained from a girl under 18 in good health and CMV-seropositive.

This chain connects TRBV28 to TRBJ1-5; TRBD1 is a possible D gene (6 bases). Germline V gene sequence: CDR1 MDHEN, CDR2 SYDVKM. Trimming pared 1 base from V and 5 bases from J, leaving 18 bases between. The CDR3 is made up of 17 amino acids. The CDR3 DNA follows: TGTGCCAGCAGTTTATTTGCGGGGGCGCGGTCCCATCAGCCCCAGCATTTT. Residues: CASSLFAGARSHQPQHF. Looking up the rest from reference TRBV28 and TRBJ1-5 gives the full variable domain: DVKVTQSSRYLVKRTGEKVFLECVQDMDHENMFWYRQDPGLGLRLIYFSYDVKMKEKGDIPEGYSVSREKKERFSLILESASTNQTSMYLCASSLFAGARSHQPQHFGDGTRLSIL.

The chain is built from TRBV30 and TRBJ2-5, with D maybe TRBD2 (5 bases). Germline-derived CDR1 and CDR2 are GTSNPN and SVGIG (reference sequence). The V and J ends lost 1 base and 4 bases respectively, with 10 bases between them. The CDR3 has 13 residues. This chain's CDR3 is CAWSDGVAETQYF. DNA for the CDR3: TGTGCCTGGAGTGACGGGGTTGCAGAGACCCAGTACTTC.

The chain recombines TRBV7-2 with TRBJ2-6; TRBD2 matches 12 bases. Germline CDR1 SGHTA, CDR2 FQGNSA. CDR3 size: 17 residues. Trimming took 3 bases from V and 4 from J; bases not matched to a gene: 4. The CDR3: CASSFRGLAGGANVLTF. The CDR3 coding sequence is TGTGCCAGCAGCTTCAGAGGACTAGCGGGGGGGGCCAACGTCCTGACTTTC.

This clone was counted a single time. The CDR3 loop is CASSYSIRGQGVGYTF. The CDR3, as DNA: TGTGCCAGCAGTTACTCGATACGTGGCCAGGGTGTGGGCTACACCTTC. The gene calls are TRBV6-6 and TRBJ1-2; possibly TRBD1 for D (5 bases). There are 16 residues in the CDR3. V was trimmed by 0 bases and J by 8 bases, leaving 19 bases between them. CDR1 is MNHNY, CDR2 SVGAGI, per germline (reference sequence).

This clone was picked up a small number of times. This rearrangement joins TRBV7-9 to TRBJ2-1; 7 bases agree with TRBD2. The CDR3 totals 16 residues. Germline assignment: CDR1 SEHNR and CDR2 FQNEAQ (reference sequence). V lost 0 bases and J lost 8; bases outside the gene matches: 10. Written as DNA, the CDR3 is TGTGCCAGCAGCTTAGCGGTCGGGGGGAACTTAGATGAGCAGTTCTTC. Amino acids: CASSLAVGGNLDEQFF.

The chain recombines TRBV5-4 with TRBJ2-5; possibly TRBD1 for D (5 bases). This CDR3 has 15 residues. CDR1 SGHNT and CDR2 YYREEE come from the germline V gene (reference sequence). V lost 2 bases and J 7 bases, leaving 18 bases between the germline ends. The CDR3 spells CASSFQRNSQGTQYF. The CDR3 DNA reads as TGTGCCAGCAGCTTCCAACGAAATTCCCAGGGGACCCAGTACTTC.

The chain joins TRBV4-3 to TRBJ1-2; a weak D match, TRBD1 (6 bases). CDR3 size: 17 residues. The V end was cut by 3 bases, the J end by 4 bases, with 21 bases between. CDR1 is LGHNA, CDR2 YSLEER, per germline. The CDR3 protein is CASSHGARLGHAYGYTF. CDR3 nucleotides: TGCGCCAGCAGCCATGGGGCGAGGCTGGGACATGCCTATGGCTACACCTTC.

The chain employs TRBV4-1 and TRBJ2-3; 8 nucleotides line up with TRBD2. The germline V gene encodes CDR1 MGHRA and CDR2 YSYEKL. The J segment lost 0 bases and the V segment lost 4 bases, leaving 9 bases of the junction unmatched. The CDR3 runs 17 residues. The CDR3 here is CASSPGLAQSSTDTQYF. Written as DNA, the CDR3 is TGCGCCAGCAGCCCCGGACTAGCCCAGTCTAGCACAGATACGCAGTATTTT.

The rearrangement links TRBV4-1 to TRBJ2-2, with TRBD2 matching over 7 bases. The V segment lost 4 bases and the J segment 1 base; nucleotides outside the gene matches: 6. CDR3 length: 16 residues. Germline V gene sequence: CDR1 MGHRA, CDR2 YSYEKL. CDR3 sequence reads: CASSLGLAVNTGELFF. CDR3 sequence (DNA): TGCGCCAGCAGCCTAGGGCTAGCGGTGAACACCGGGGAGCTGTTTTTT.

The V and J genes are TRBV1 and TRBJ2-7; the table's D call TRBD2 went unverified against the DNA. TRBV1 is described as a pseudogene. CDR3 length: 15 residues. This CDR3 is CTSSQMPSGLDEQYF. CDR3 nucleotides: TGCACCAGCAGCCAAATGCCTAGCGGCCTCGACGAGCAGTACTTC.

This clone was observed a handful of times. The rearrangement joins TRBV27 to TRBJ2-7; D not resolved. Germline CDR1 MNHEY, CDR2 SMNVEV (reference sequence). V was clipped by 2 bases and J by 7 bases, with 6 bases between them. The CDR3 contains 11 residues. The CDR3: CASSLVREQYF. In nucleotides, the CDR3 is TGTGCCAGCAGTTTAGTTAGAGAGCAGTACTTC.

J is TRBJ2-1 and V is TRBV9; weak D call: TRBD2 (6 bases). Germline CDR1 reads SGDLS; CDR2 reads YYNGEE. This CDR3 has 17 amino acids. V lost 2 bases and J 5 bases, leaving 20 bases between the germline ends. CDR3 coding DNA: TGTGCCAGCAGCGTCTCCCAAGTGGGGGGAACCAACAATGAGCAGTTCTTC. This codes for CASSVSQVGGTNNEQFF.

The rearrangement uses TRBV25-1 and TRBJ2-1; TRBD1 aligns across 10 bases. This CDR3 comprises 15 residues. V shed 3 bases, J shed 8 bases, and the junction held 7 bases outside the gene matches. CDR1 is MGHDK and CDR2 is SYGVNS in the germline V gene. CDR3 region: CASSDGDRGKDEQFF. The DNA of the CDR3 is TGTGCCAGCAGTGACGGGGACAGGGGAAAGGATGAGCAGTTCTTC.

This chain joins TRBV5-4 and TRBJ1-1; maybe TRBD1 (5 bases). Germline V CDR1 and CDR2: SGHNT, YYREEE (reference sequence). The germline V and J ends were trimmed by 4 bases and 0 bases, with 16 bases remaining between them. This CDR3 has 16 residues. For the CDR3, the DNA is TGTGCCAGCAGCCAAGGCGGGGACGCTTTGAACACTGAAGCTTTCTTT. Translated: CASSQGGDALNTEAFF.

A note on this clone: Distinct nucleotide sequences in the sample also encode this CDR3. The CDR3 reads CASSYSRQNTEAFF. CDR3 nucleotide sequence: TGTGCCAGCAGTTACTCGAGGCAGAACACTGAAGCTTTCTTT. The chain employs TRBV6-6 and TRBJ1-1, with D uncertain. This CDR3 region has 14 residues. Deletions cut 0 bases from V and 1 base from J, with 6 bases between. Germline CDR1 reads MNHNY; CDR2 reads SVGAGI (reference sequence).

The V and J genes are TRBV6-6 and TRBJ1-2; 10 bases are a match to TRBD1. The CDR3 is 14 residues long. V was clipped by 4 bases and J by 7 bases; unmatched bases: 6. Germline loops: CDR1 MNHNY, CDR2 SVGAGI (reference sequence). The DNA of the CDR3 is TGTGCCAGCAGTTCCCTGACAGGGGGCGGTGGCTACACCTTC. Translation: CASSSLTGGGGYTF.

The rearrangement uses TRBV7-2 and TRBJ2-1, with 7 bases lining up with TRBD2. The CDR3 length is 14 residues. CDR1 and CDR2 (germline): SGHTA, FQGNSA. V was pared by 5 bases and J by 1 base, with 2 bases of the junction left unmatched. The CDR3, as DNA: TGTGCCAGCAGCCCCGGGGGGTCCTACAATGAGCAGTTCTTC. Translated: CASSPGGSYNEQFF.

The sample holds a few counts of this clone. CDR3 sequence: CASSLEGPKNTEAFF. In nucleotides, the CDR3 is TGCGCCAGCAGCTTGGAGGGGCCCAAGAACACTGAAGCTTTCTTT. The V and J genes are TRBV5-1 and TRBJ1-1; D may be TRBD1 (5 bases). CDR3 length: 15 amino acids. V shed 0 bases and J shed 1 base, with 10 bases lying between them. Germline V gene sequence: CDR1 SGHRS, CDR2 YFSETQ.

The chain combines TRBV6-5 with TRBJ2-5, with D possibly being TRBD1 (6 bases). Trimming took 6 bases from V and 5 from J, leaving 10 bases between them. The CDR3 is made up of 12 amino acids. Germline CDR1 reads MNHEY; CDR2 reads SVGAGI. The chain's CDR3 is CASSRGEETQYF. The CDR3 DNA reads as TGTGCCAGCAGCAGGGGAGAGGAGACCCAGTACTTC.

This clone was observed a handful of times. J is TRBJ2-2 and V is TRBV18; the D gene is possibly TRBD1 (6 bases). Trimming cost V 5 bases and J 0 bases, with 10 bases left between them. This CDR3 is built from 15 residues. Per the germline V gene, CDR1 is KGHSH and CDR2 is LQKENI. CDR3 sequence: CASSTRTANTGELFF. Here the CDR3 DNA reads TGTGCCAGCTCAACCCGGACAGCGAACACCGGGGAGCTGTTTTTT. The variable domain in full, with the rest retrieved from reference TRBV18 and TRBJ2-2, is NAGVMQNPRHLVRRRGQEARLRCSPMKGHSHVYWYRQLPEEGLKFMVYLQKENIIDESGMPKERFSAEFPKEGPSILRIQQVVRGDSAAYFCASSTRTANTGELFFGEGSRLTVL.

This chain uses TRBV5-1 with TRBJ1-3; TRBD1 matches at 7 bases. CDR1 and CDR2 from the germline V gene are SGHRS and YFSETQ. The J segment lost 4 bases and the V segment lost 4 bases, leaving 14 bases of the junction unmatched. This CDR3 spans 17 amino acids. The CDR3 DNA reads TGCGCCAGCAGCGAGCCCTCCAGGGGGTCGAAGGGAAACACCATATATTTT. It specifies CASSEPSRGSKGNTIYF.

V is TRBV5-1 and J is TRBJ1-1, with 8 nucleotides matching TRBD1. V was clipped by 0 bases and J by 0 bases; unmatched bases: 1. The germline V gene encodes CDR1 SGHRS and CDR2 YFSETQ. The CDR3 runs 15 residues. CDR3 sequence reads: CASSLGTGMNTEAFF. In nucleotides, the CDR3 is TGCGCCAGCAGCTTGGGGACAGGGATGAACACTGAAGCTTTCTTT.

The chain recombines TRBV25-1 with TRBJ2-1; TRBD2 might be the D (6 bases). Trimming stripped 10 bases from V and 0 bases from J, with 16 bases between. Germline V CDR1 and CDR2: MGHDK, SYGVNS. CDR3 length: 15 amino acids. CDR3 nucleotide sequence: TGTGCCACCACTGGGTCCGGGGGCTCCTACAATGAGCAGTTCTTC. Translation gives CATTGSGGSYNEQFF. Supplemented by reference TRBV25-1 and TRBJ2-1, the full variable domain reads EADIYQTPRYLVIGTGKKITLECSQTMGHDKMYWYQQDPGMELHLIHYSYGVNSTEKGDLSSESTVSRIRTEHFPLTLESARPSHTSQYLCATTGSGGSYNEQFFGPGTRLTVL.

The CDR3 DNA is TGTGCCAGCAGCCCCAACAGAGCCAACGAGCAGTACTTC. This codes for CASSPNRANEQYF. This chain links TRBV5-4 with TRBJ2-7; no clear D gene. The CDR3 length is 13 residues. Germline assignment: CDR1 SGHNT and CDR2 YYREEE (reference sequence). V was cut by 4 bases and J by 5 bases, with 13 bases left in between.

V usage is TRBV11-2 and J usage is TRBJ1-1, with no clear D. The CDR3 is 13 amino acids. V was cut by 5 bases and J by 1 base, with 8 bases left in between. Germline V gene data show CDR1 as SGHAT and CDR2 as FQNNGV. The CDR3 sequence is CASSDRQNTEAFF. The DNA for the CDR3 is TGTGCCAGCAGCGATCGACAGAACACTGAAGCTTTCTTT.

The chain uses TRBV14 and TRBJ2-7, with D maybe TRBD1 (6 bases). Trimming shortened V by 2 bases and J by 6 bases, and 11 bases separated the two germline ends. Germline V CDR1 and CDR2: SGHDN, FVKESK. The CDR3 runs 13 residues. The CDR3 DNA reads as TGTGCCAGCAGCCAACAAGTACAGGGCGAGCAGTACTTC. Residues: CASSQQVQGEQYF.

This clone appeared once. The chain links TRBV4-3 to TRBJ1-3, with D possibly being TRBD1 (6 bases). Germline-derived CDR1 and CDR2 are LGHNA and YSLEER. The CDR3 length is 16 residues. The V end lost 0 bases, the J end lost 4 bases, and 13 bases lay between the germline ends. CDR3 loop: CASSQDWAGVGNTIYF. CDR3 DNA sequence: TGCGCCAGCAGCCAAGATTGGGCAGGGGTGGGAAACACCATATATTTT.